The present TCR beta chain was sequenced within a study of technical replicates of blood from a few donors. The CDR3 is 15 residues long. The V segment lost 3 bases and the J segment 3 bases; nucleotides outside the gene matches: 11. Looked up from germline, CDR1 is GTSNPN and CDR2 is SVGIG (reference sequence). Some clones are missing from TCRdb's copy, which holds only in-frame ones; the method was immunoSEQ multiplex PCR. The table includes 70,000 to 95,000 clones, over 85% detected once. J is TRBJ2-7 and V is TRBV30; the match to TRBD1 covers 7 bases. The material sequenced was T cells isolated from PBMCs. This clonotype was sampled from a human donor in good health. This CDR3 is CAWSEGAPSLYEQYF. The CDR3 DNA sequence: TGTGCCTGGAGCGAGGGGGCCCCCTCGCTCTACGAGCAGTACTTC.